This TCR beta chain was sequenced for a study of cytomegalovirus exposure and HLA in healthy donors. The PCR ran on 60 Vbeta and 13 Jbeta primers. Profiled with immunoSEQ multiplex PCR; TCRdb holds only in-frame clones, not every one. This table holds about 120,000 clones, around 79% found once. Turning to this clone: Its antigen remains unknown.

Study-wide points: When presence/absence was analysed, sequencing depth was taken to be roughly uniform across donors. HLA alleles showed associations with approximately 15,000 TCR beta sequences in a later analysis, at a 0.05 false discovery rate. Later analysis associated a missense DCLRE1C variant with TCR beta V- and J-gene trimming. The study had only CMV serostatus as immune exposure information.

V lost 0 bases and J lost 1; bases outside the gene matches: 4. The CDR3 extends over 15 amino acids. CDR1 GTSNPN and CDR2 SVGIG come from the germline V gene (reference sequence). This chain links TRBV30 with TRBJ2-5; 8 positions agree with TRBD2. Sample: PBMCs. This TCR was sampled from a young woman in good health and CMV-seronegative. CDR3: CAWSVYGGVQETQYF. The CDR3 DNA is TGTGCCTGGAGTGTTTACGGGGGGGTCCAAGAGACCCAGTACTTC.